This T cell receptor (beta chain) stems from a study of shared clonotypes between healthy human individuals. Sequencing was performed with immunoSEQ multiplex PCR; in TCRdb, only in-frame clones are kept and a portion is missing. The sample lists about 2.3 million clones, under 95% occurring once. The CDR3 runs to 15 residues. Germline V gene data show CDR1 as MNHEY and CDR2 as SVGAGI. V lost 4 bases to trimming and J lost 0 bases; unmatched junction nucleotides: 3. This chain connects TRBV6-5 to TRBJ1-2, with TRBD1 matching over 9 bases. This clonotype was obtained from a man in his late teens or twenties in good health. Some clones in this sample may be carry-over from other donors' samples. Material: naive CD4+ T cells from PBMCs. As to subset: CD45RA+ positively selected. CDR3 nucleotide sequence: TGTGCCAGCAGTTGGACAGGGGCAGCTAACTATGGCTACACCTTC. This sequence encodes CASSWTGAANYGYTF.